This T cell receptor (beta chain) derives from a study of blood T cell repertoires in COVID-19. Study-level background: Samples representing acute and convalescent COVID-19 were sourced from the United States, Italy and Spain.

Only in-frame clones appear in the TCRdb table, and some are missing; sequencing was by immunoSEQ multiplex PCR. The table shows about 59,000 clones, with roughly 79% occurring only once. The CDR3 covers 11 residues. V and J are TRBV21-1 and TRBJ1-2. TRBV21-1 is noted as a pseudogene. The sequence was obtained from a man aged 60-69 years with acute or convalescent COVID-19. The sequenced sample consisted of peripheral blood. The CDR3 is CASLKEGGYTF. The CDR3 DNA sequence: TGTGCCAGCCTCAAGGAGGGTGGCTACACCTTC.